This TCR beta chain was sequenced in a study of PD-1 blockade in classical Hodgkin lymphoma. Sequencing was performed with immunoSEQ multiplex PCR; in TCRdb, only in-frame clones are kept and a portion is missing. The sample records roughly 34,000 clones, 85% to 95% being singletons. This clone was observed a single time. The time point was: newly diagnosed, previously untreated cHL patient sample. Source material: peripheral blood mononuclear cells (PBMCs). The TCR was taken from a human donor with classical Hodgkin lymphoma.

In DNA, the CDR3 is TGTGCCAGCAGTTCACAGGGAATAAGGCGGTACAATAATTCACCCCTCCACTTT. Its protein is CASSSQGIRRYNNSPLHF. The J gene is TRBJ1-6, the V gene TRBV2; the D gene is possibly TRBD1 (6 bases). The CDR3 length is 18 residues. V dropped 5 bases and J dropped 5 bases, with 22 bases sitting between them. Germline assignment: CDR1 SNHLY and CDR2 FYNNEI.